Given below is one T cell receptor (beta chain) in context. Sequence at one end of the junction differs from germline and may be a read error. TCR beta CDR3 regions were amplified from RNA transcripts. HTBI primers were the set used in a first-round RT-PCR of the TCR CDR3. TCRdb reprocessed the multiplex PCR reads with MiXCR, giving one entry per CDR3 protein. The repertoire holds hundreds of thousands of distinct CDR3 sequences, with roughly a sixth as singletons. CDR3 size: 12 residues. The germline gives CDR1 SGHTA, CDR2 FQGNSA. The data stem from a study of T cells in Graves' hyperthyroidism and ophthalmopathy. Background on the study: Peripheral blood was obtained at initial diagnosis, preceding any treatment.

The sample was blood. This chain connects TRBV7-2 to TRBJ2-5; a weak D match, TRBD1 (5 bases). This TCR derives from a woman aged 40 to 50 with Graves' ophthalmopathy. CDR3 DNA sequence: TGCGGCTTAGACAGCTTCCAAGAGACCCAGTACTTC. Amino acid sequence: CGLDSFQETQYF. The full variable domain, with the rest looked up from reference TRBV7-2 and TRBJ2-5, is GAGVSQSPSNKVTEKGKDVELRCDPISGHTALYWYRQSLGQGLEFLIYFQGNSAPDKSGLPSDRFSAERTGGSVSTLTIQRTQQEDSAVYLCGLDSFQETQYFGPGTRLLVL.